This entry describes one T cell receptor beta chain. This clonotype came up many times. Its antigen is not yet known. Relative to the germline gene, one junction end is altered; a read error may explain this. TCR beta CDR3 regions were amplified from RNA transcripts. The first round of RT-PCR for the TCR CDR3 was performed with the HTBI primer set and the Qiagen OneStep RT-PCR kit. A second multiplex PCR round built the libraries, followed by size selection and purification. Paired-end sequencing of the libraries was performed with 100 bp reads on an Illumina HiSeq2000. The original methods were these. SOAPnuke was used to process the raw data, throwing out any read that contained adapters or uncalled bases, had a mean Phred below 15, or lacked an exact constant-primer or identifier match. COPE v1.2.5 was used to merge the high-quality paired reads, and each unique nucleotide sequence was defined as a clonotype. MiTCR v1.1 was used to align clonotypes to the IMGT TRBV, TRBD and TRBJ reference segments. The analysis was restricted to V-J combinations with a frequency above 0.0001, which together covered just over 99% of the repertoires. The TCS score was defined as F50 (clonal expansion) divided by E x V (chaos), with BLOSUM62-based TCRdist calculated between CDR3 peptides within each V-J. Welch's t-statistics and random forest reduced around 520 V-J features to roughly 13, which were used in a naive Bayes classifier (R e1071). TCRdb itself trimmed the public reads at Q25 with fastp, ran MiXCR and retained productive beta chains. For every CDR3 protein sequence, its rows merge into one entry that carries the most common genes and DNA. These V and J calls originate from TCRdb's pipeline instead of the authors' own analysis. This sample is represented by some 250,000 distinct CDR3 sequences; more than 14% of them were singletons. The ten top clones hold about an eighth of the sample.

Hyperthyroidism patients were newly diagnosed, with disease duration under 2 months, and aged 18 to 65 years. Exclusion was applied to patients with uncontrolled infections, other autoimmune diseases, pregnancy or lactation. Diagnoses were established on the basis of clinical symptoms, serum thyroxine and TRAb, thyroid ultrasound, and orbital computed tomography. Blood from progressor patients was collected at the time of first diagnosis with hyperthyroidism, before any ophthalmopathy symptoms had appeared. PBMCs were separated from roughly 10 ml of fresh peripheral blood using Ficoll-Paque density gradient centrifugation. Progressor patients were initially diagnosed with Graves' hyperthyroidism and developed ophthalmopathy during follow-up. Trizol reagent was used to extract total RNA, and RNA quality was then checked on an Agilent 2100 Bioanalyzer. These data originate in a study of T cells in Graves' hyperthyroidism and ophthalmopathy (dated by TCRdb to 2018 to 2020). About the investigation overall: Peripheral blood samples were taken at initial diagnosis, before any treatment was given. In six Graves' hyperthyroidism patients, the study also compared T-cell repertoires from thyroid tissue with T-cell repertoires from blood. Prospective prediction of ophthalmopathy was tested in an independent validation cohort consisting of under 20 hyperthyroidism patients and over 15 patients who later progressed to ophthalmopathy. A discovery cohort of about 96 patients, about 40 with Graves' ophthalmopathy and 57 with stable Graves' hyperthyroidism, was used to find distinguishing TCR V-J signatures. TCR Vbeta CDR3 sequencing of 130 to 150 peripheral blood samples (approximately 44 ophthalmopathy, 75 hyperthyroidism and around 17 progressor patients) is reported in the paper. Once sampling was done, hyperthyroidism patients were given methimazole at a starting dose of 30 mg daily, whereas ophthalmopathy patients were given high-dose intravenous methylprednisolone. The 100 or so discovery patients were divided at random into training and test sets in a 7:3 ratio. The study at large found these results: Most expanded thyroid clonotypes (frequency above 0.001) were also detected in blood, suggesting blood repertoires may reflect thyroid immune responses. No statistical method was used to fix the sample size in advance, and group allocation was not hidden from the investigators. During validation, the model predicted progression to ophthalmopathy a median of around 6 months ahead of onset, with approximately 71% sensitivity and under 85% specificity. A model built on a 13 V-J signature distinguished ophthalmopathy from stable hyperthyroidism, reaching about 88% sensitivity and 81% to 83% specificity in cross-validation and 80%/75% in testing.

CDR1 and CDR2 (SQVTM, ANQGSEA) derive from the germline V gene. The CDR3 contains 13 residues, cysteine and phenylalanine counted. Only the CDR3 DNA is retained, 39 bases long and in frame from the first base. This TCR was recovered from a woman between 40 and 50 years old with Graves' hyperthyroidism that later progressed to Graves' ophthalmopathy. The chain employs TRBV29-1 and TRBJ2-2; the D gene is perhaps TRBD2, from 5 matching bases. Sequencing was carried out using blood. CDR3 loop: CSIDSVVTGELFF. In nucleotide form, the sequence is TGCAGCATTGATAGCGTTGTAACCGGGGAGCTGTTTTTT.